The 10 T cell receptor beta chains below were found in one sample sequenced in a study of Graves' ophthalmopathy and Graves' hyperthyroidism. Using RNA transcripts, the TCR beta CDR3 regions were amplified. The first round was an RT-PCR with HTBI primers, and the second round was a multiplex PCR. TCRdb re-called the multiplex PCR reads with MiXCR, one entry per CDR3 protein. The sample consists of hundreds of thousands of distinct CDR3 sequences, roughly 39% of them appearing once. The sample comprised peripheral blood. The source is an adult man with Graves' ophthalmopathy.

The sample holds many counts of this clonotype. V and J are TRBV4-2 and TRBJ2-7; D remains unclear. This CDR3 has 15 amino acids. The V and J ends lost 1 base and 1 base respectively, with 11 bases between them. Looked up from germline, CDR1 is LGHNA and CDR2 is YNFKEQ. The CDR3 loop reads CASSQVVGTSYEQYF. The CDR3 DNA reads TGTGCCAGCAGCCAAGTTGTCGGAACGTCCTACGAGCAGTACTTC.

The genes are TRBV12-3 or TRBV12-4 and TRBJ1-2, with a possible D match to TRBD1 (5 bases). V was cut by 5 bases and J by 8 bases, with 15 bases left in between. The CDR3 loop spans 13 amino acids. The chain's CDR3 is CASSPHPEGGYTF. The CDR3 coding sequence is TGTGCCAGCAGTCCCCACCCCGAGGGGGGCTACACCTTC.

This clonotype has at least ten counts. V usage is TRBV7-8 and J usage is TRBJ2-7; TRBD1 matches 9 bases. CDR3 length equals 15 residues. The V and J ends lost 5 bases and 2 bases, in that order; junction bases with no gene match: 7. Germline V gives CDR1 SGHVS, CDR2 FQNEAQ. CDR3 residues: CASSTGTGLTYEQYF. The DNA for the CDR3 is TGTGCCAGCAGCACCGGGACAGGGCTAACCTACGAGCAGTACTTC.

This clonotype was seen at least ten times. The CDR3 DNA reads TGCAGCGTTGAAGACGGATCGGGCTATGGCTACACCTTC. Its protein product is CSVEDGSGYGYTF. This chain links TRBV29-1 with TRBJ1-2, with D unclear. This CDR3 contains 13 residues. V dropped 0 bases and J dropped 4 bases, with 9 bases sitting between them. The germline V gene encodes CDR1 SQVTM and CDR2 ANQGSEA.

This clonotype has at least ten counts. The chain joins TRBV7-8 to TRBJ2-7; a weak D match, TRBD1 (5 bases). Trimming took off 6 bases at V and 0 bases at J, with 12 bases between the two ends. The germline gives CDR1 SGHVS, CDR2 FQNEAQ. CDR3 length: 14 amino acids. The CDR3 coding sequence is TGTGCCAGCAGACGACAGAGTTACTCCTACGAGCAGTACTTC. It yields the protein CASRRQSYSYEQYF. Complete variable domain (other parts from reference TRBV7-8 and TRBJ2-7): GAGVSQSPRYKVAKRGQDVALRCDPISGHVSLFWYQQALGQGPEFLTYFQNEAQLDKSGLPSDRFFAERPEGSVSTLKIQRTQQEDSAVYLCASRRQSYSYEQYFGPGTRLTVT.

The CDR3 nucleotides read TGTGCCAGCACCCCAGGGGGAGGTGAAAAACTGTTTTTT. Protein: CASTPGGGEKLFF. The chain is built from TRBV25-1 and TRBJ1-4; 7 bases agree with TRBD1. Trimming removed 7 bases from V and 7 bases from J; junction bases left unmatched: 6. The length of the CDR3 is 13 residues. The germline gives CDR1 MGHDK, CDR2 SYGVNS.

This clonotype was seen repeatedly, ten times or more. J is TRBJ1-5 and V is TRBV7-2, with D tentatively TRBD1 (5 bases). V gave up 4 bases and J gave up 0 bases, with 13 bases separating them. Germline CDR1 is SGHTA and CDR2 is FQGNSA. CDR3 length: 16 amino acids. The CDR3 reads CASSSRGTDSNQPQHF. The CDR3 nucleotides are TGTGCCAGCAGCTCCCGGGGGACGGATAGCAATCAGCCCCAGCATTTT.

Here the CDR3 reads CASSLVQTNTEAFF. Here the CDR3 DNA reads TGTGCCAGCAGCTTGGTACAGACGAACACTGAAGCTTTCTTT. This chain uses TRBV11-2 with TRBJ1-1; no firm D call. Germline V CDR1 and CDR2: SGHAT, FQNNGV. V lost 3 bases and J 1 base, leaving 9 bases between the germline ends. This CDR3 is built from 14 residues. Filled out from reference TRBV11-2 and TRBJ1-1, the complete variable domain reads EAGVAQSPRYKIIEKRQSVAFWCNPISGHATLYWYQQILGQGPKLLIQFQNNGVVDDSQLPKDRFSAERLKGVDSTLKIQPAKLEDSAVYLCASSLVQTNTEAFFGQGTRLTVV.

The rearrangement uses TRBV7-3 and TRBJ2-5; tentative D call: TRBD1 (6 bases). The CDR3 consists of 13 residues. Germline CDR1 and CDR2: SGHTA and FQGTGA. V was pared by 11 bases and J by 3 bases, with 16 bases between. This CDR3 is CAWARGPEETQYF. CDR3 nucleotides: TGTGCCTGGGCCAGGGGTCCCGAAGAGACCCAGTACTTC.

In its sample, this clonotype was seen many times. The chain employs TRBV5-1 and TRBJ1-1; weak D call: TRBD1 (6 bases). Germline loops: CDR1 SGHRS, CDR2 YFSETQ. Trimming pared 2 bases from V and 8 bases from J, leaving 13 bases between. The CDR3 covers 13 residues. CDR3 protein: CASSFEGQREAFF. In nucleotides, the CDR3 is TGCGCCAGCAGCTTCGAGGGACAACGGGAAGCTTTCTTT. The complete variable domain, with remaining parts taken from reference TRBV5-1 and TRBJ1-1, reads KAGVTQTPRYLIKTRGQQVTLSCSPISGHRSVSWYQQTPGQGLQFLFEYFSETQRNKGNFPGRFSGRQFSNSRSEMNVSTLELGDSALYLCASSFEGQREAFFGQGTRLTVV.